These 30 T cell receptor beta chains were all obtained from the same sample, sequenced in a study of somatic mutations in cytotoxic T cells in rheumatoid arthritis. Measured with immunoSEQ multiplex PCR; TCRdb has only the in-frame clones, and not every one. The table lists 12,000 or so clones, less than 85% of them singletons. Input material: CD8+ T cells sorted from blood. The receptor set was obtained from a woman between 35 and 50 years old in good health.

The chain combines TRBV11-2 with TRBJ2-2; no clear D. V was pared by 1 base and J by 4 bases, with 7 bases between. The germline CDR1 and CDR2 sequences are SGHAT and FQNNGV. The CDR3 contains 14 residues. The CDR3 region is CASSLARSTGELFF. CDR3 DNA sequence: TGTGCCAGCAGCTTAGCCCGGAGCACCGGGGAGCTGTTTTTT.

V and J are TRBV9 and TRBJ1-1, with D possibly being TRBD1 (5 bases). Germline CDR1 and CDR2: SGDLS and YYNGEE. The CDR3 extends over 14 amino acids. The V and J ends lost 4 bases and 4 bases respectively, with 14 bases between them. In nucleotides, the CDR3 is TGTGCCAGCAGCCTATCGACAGTAGGCACTGAAGCTTTCTTT. It codes for CASSLSTVGTEAFF. The whole variable domain, filled in from reference TRBV9 and TRBJ1-1, reads DSGVTQTPKHLITATGQRVTLRCSPRSGDLSVYWYQQSLDQGLQFLIQYYNGEERAKGNILERFSAQQFPDLHSELNLSSLELGDSALYFCASSLSTVGTEAFFGQGTRLTVV.

The gene calls are TRBV11-2 and TRBJ2-7, with 10 bases that match TRBD2. V lost 1 base and J lost 1; bases outside the gene matches: 10. Germline V gene data show CDR1 as SGHAT and CDR2 as FQNNGV. CDR3 size: 18 residues. CDR3: CASSLGGLAGGLSYEQYF. The CDR3 DNA follows: TGTGCCAGCAGCTTAGGTGGGTTAGCGGGAGGCTTGTCCTACGAGCAGTACTTC.

The chain is built from TRBV29-1 and TRBJ2-7; no definite D call. Germline V gives CDR1 SQVTM, CDR2 ANQGSEA. With 1 base removed from V and 2 bases from J, the gap between germline ends came to 6 bases. This CDR3 region has 12 residues. As DNA, the CDR3 is TGCAGCGTTGAAGTGGACCCCTACGAGCAGTACTTC. Translated: CSVEVDPYEQYF.

The J gene is TRBJ1-5, the V gene TRBV27, with D maybe TRBD1 (5 bases). The ends were cut back, 1 base at V and 3 bases at J, with 7 bases in the middle. Germline CDR1 MNHEY, CDR2 SMNVEV (reference sequence). The CDR3 is 14 residues long. The CDR3 loop is CASSLWGNNQPQHF. CDR3 bases: TGTGCCAGCAGTTTATGGGGGAACAATCAGCCCCAGCATTTT.

This chain uses TRBV29-1 with TRBJ2-2; D remains unclear. V shed 5 bases and J shed 8 bases, with 15 bases lying between them. The CDR3 has 13 amino acids. CDR1 is SQVTM, CDR2 ANQGSEA, per germline. This CDR3 reads CSVRIGGRGELFF. CDR3 nucleotide sequence: TGCAGCGTTCGAATAGGTGGCCGTGGGGAGCTGTTTTTT.

The J gene is TRBJ2-3, the V gene TRBV2; D gene uncertain. This CDR3 region has 10 residues. With 8 bases removed from V and 1 base from J, the gap between germline ends came to 1 base. CDR1 and CDR2 (germline): SNHLY, FYNNEI. DNA of the CDR3: TGTGCCAGCGGCACAGATACGCAGTATTTT. Protein sequence: CASGTDTQYF.

The rearrangement joins TRBV5-6 to TRBJ2-7; D is undetermined. V lost 3 bases and J lost 5, with 12 bases in between. CDR1 is SGHDT and CDR2 is YYEEEE in the germline V gene. The CDR3 runs 13 residues. The CDR3 region has the DNA TGTGCCAGCAGCTATCTTTACGAGGACGAGCAGTACGTC. Amino acid sequence: CASSYLYEDEQYV.

This chain joins TRBV6-5 and TRBJ2-5; perhaps TRBD1 as D (5 bases). V was cut by 0 bases and J by 5 bases, with 7 bases left in between. Germline V gene data show CDR1 as MNHEY and CDR2 as SVGAGI. The CDR3 runs 13 residues. The CDR3 sequence: CASSYSPGETQYF. The CDR3 DNA sequence: TGTGCCAGCAGTTACTCCCCAGGGGAGACCCAGTACTTC.

The chain links TRBV28 to TRBJ2-6; no firm D call. The CDR3 length is 17 residues. CDR1 is MDHEN and CDR2 is SYDVKM in the germline V gene. Trimming took off 2 bases at V and 3 bases at J, with 14 bases between the two ends. CDR3 DNA sequence: TGTGCCAGCAGTTTAACAGCTCCCAGAAGTGGGGCCAACGTCCTGACTTTC. Amino acids: CASSLTAPRSGANVLTF.

V is TRBV19 and J is TRBJ2-7; the D gene could be TRBD1 or TRBD2 (7 bases each). V lost 3 bases and J 7 bases, leaving 19 bases between the germline ends. CDR3 length: 15 residues. In germline, CDR1 is LNHDA, CDR2 SQIVND (reference sequence). The DNA for the CDR3 is TGTGCCAGTAGTATTGGGGCAGGGGGGGTTTGGGAGCAGTACTTC. This translates into CASSIGAGGVWEQYF.

This chain uses TRBV2 with TRBJ2-7; 9 bases map to TRBD1. CDR1 and CDR2 from the germline V gene are SNHLY and FYNNEI. J gave up 7 bases and V 1 base, and 5 bases lay outside the gene matches. This CDR3 comprises 14 residues. CDR3 in DNA: TGTGCCAGCAGTGAAGAGGACAGGGGTAATGAGCAGTACTTC. Encoded protein: CASSEEDRGNEQYF.

The chain couples TRBV15 to TRBJ1-4, with 8 bases identical to TRBD1. The CDR3 sequence is 15 residues long. V gave up 5 bases and J gave up 2 bases; unmatched junction bases: 4. The germline gives CDR1 LNHNV, CDR2 YYDKDF (reference sequence). CDR3 in amino acids: CATSPDRATNEKLFF. The CDR3 nucleotides are TGTGCCACCAGCCCGGACAGGGCGACTAATGAAAAACTGTTTTTT.

There are a few counts of this clone. V gene TRBV13 combines with J gene TRBJ1-1; maybe TRBD1 (5 bases). With 5 bases removed from V and 5 bases from J, the gap between germline ends came to 12 bases. CDR3 length: 13 residues. CDR1 and CDR2 (germline): PRHDT, FYEKMQ (reference sequence). CDR3 in amino acids: CASSLSGWTEAFF. The CDR3 DNA follows: TGTGCCAGCAGCCTTTCAGGGTGGACTGAAGCTTTCTTT.

The V and J genes are TRBV4-1 and TRBJ1-4; 7 nucleotides line up with TRBD1. Looked up from germline, CDR1 is MGHRA and CDR2 is YSYEKL. Unmatched junction bases numbered 13, after V lost 0 bases and J lost 6 bases. The CDR3 runs 18 residues. CDR3: CASSQEKGQGVGYEKLFF. The CDR3 DNA sequence: TGCGCCAGCAGCCAAGAGAAGGGTCAGGGGGTAGGATATGAAAAACTGTTTTTT.

This sequence joins TRBV28 and TRBJ1-3, with D hard to call. CDR1 and CDR2 (germline): MDHEN, SYDVKM. This CDR3 has 14 amino acids. The germline V and J ends were trimmed by 7 bases and 8 bases, with 18 bases remaining between them. This chain's CDR3 is CASTRFNSGDTIYF. The CDR3 nucleotides read TGTGCCAGCACCCGCTTCAACTCTGGGGACACCATATATTTT.

The chain links TRBV2 to TRBJ2-5, with D perhaps TRBD1 (5 bases). V lost 6 bases and J lost 5, with 10 bases in between. Germline V lookup: CDR1 SNHLY, CDR2 FYNNEI. The CDR3 totals 12 residues. The CDR3 nucleotides are TGTGCCAGCAGCCTGGGGCAGGAGACCCAGTACTTC. Translated: CASSLGQETQYF.

This clone is judged medium-sized (0.01 to 0.1%). This rearrangement joins TRBV4-2 to TRBJ1-4; D remains ambiguous. Between the trimmed V and J ends, which lost 3 bases and 3 bases, there was a span of 8 bases. Germline assignment: CDR1 LGHNA and CDR2 YNFKEQ. The CDR3 covers 14 residues. The CDR3 sequence: CASSHVGSNEKLFF. CDR3 coding DNA: TGTGCCAGCAGCCATGTGGGGTCTAATGAAAAACTGTTTTTT.

The chain uses TRBV4-1 and TRBJ1-2; D is possibly TRBD1 (5 bases). The V end lost 6 bases, the J end lost 4 bases, and 18 bases lay between the germline ends. Germline values: CDR1 MGHRA, CDR2 YSYEKL. The CDR3 spans 15 residues. CDR3 sequence reads: CASRTGEGTAYGYTF. CDR3 nucleotides: TGCGCCAGCAGAACAGGTGAGGGAACCGCCTATGGCTACACCTTC.

V is TRBV4-2 and J is TRBJ2-5; 7 nucleotides agree with TRBD2. V dropped 0 bases and J dropped 5; count of bases not matched to a gene: 9. CDR1 is LGHNA, CDR2 YNFKEQ, per germline. This CDR3 is built from 16 residues. CDR3 loop: CASSQEAGGSVETQYF. In nucleotides, the CDR3 is TGTGCCAGCAGCCAAGAAGCGGGCGGGAGCGTGGAGACCCAGTACTTC.

The chain has TRBV7-3 and TRBJ2-1; D ambiguous. Germline CDR1 and CDR2: SGHTA and FQGTGA. This CDR3 is 13 amino acids long. Trimming removed 5 bases from V and 8 bases from J, with 13 bases in between. In DNA form, the CDR3 reads TGTGCCAGCAGCGCCCATGGTGGGGATGAGCAGTTCTTC. Protein product: CASSAHGGDEQFF.

The J gene is TRBJ2-4, the V gene TRBV14, with D possibly TRBD2 on 5 matching bases. The CDR3 is 15 residues long. Looked up from germline, CDR1 is SGHDN and CDR2 is FVKESK. Between the trimmed V and J ends, which lost 6 bases and 2 bases, there was a span of 14 bases. The CDR3 protein is CASSLLSGSKNIQYF. The CDR3 DNA reads TGTGCCAGCAGTCTGCTTTCGGGGTCCAAAAACATTCAGTACTTC.

This chain uses TRBV9 with TRBJ1-2, with a possible D match to TRBD1 (5 bases). The germline V and J ends were trimmed by 0 bases and 7 bases, with 10 bases remaining between them. The CDR3 is 13 residues long. The germline V gene has CDR1 SGDLS and CDR2 YYNGEE. As DNA, the CDR3 is TGTGCCAGCAGCGTAGGGGACGTACTTGGCTACACCTTC. Translating gives CASSVGDVLGYTF.

This clone was picked up a small number of times. The chain combines TRBV7-9 with TRBJ2-7; 8 bases agree with TRBD2. V shed 6 bases and J 3 bases; nucleotides not matched to a gene: 13. The CDR3 covers 16 residues. From germline, CDR1 is SEHNR and CDR2 FQNEAQ (reference sequence). This CDR3 is CASSPPGAGGHYEQYF. In nucleotides, the CDR3 is TGTGCCAGCAGTCCCCCAGGGGCGGGAGGACACTACGAGCAGTACTTC.

This clone was recorded once. The chain combines TRBV6-6 with TRBJ2-7; D gene ambiguous. Germline CDR1 MNHNY, CDR2 SVGAGI (reference sequence). Trimming removed 2 bases from V and 5 bases from J, with 4 bases in between. CDR3 length: 11 residues. In DNA, the CDR3 is TGTGCCAGCAGTTACAGGGACGAGCAGTACTTC. Protein product: CASSYRDEQYF.

This clone was seen only once. This chain connects TRBV20-1 to TRBJ2-2; D remains ambiguous. The CDR3 runs 10 residues. The germline gives CDR1 DFQATT, CDR2 SNEGSKA (reference sequence). Trimming cost V 6 bases and J 3 bases, with 2 bases left between them. The CDR3 DNA reads as TGCAGTGCCTACACCGGGGAGCTGTTTTTT. This gives the protein CSAYTGELFF.

The chain uses TRBV9 and TRBJ2-7; maybe TRBD2 (5 bases). V lost 7 bases and J lost 2, with 13 bases in between. CDR3 size: 13 residues. Per the germline V gene, CDR1 is SGDLS and CDR2 is YYNGEE. CDR3 sequence reads: CASGHGGPYEQYF. In nucleotides, the CDR3 is TGTGCCAGCGGCCATGGAGGCCCCTACGAGCAGTACTTC.

This clone was recorded once. The V gene is TRBV28, the J gene TRBJ2-4; a possible D gene is TRBD1 (6 bases). The germline V gene encodes CDR1 MDHEN and CDR2 SYDVKM. The ends were cut back, 2 bases at V and 8 bases at J, with 22 bases in the middle. CDR3 length equals 17 residues. The CDR3 spells CASSLRAPGTRLDIQYF. In DNA form, the CDR3 reads TGTGCCAGCAGTTTAAGGGCCCCCGGGACACGTTTAGACATTCAGTACTTC. Variable domain in full (rest from reference TRBV28 and TRBJ2-4): DVKVTQSSRYLVKRTGEKVFLECVQDMDHENMFWYRQDPGLGLRLIYFSYDVKMKEKGDIPEGYSVSREKKERFSLILESASTNQTSMYLCASSLRAPGTRLDIQYFGAGTRLSVL.

This clone was seen only once. The rearrangement uses TRBV7-2 and TRBJ1-1; D is unresolved. Per the germline V gene, CDR1 is SGHTA and CDR2 is FQGNSA. Trimming shortened V by 5 bases and J by 8 bases, and 9 bases separated the two germline ends. This CDR3 contains 11 residues. The CDR3 DNA follows: TGTGCCAGCAGCCACGGGGTAGAAGCTTTCTTT. Protein sequence: CASSHGVEAFF.

This clone was counted only a few times. The rearrangement joins TRBV6-1 to TRBJ1-1; D remains unclear. This CDR3 contains 13 residues. The V gene lost 5 bases and the J gene lost 1 base, with 8 bases spanning the gap. CDR1 is MNHNS, CDR2 SASEGT, per germline. The CDR3: CASSQVGNTEAFF. The DNA for the CDR3 is TGTGCCAGCAGTCAGGTAGGGAACACTGAAGCTTTCTTT.